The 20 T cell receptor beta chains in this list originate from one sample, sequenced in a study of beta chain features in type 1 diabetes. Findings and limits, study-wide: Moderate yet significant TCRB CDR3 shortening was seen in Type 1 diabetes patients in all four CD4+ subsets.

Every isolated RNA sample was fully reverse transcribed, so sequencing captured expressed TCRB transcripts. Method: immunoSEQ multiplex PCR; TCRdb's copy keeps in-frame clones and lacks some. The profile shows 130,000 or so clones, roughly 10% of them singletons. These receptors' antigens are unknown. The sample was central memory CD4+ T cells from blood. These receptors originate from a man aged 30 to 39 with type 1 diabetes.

The CDR3 DNA is TGTGCCAGCTCACCCACGACAGGGTTTAGACACAATGAGCAGTTCTTC. It translates to CASSPTTGFRHNEQFF. This chain joins TRBV18 and TRBJ2-1; 7 nucleotides align to TRBD1. The CDR3 totals 16 residues. J lost 5 bases, V lost 3 bases, and 10 bases had no gene match. Per the germline V gene, CDR1 is KGHSH and CDR2 is LQKENI. The full variable domain, with the rest looked up from reference TRBV18 and TRBJ2-1, is NAGVMQNPRHLVRRRGQEARLRCSPMKGHSHVYWYRQLPEEGLKFMVYLQKENIIDESGMPKERFSAEFPKEGPSILRIQQVVRGDSAAYFCASSPTTGFRHNEQFFGPGTRLTVL.

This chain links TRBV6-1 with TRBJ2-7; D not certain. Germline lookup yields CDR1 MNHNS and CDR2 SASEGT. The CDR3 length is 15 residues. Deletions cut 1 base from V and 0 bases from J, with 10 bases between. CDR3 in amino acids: CASSEVPSLSYEQYF. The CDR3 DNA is TGTGCCAGCAGTGAAGTTCCTAGTCTCTCCTACGAGCAGTACTTC.

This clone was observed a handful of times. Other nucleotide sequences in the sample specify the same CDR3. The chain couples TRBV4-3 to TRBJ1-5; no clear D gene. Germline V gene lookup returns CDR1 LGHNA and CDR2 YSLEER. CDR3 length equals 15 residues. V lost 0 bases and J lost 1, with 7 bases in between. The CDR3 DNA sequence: TGCGCCAGCAGCCAAGAATTAGCCAGCAATCAGCCCCAGCATTTT. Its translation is CASSQELASNQPQHF.

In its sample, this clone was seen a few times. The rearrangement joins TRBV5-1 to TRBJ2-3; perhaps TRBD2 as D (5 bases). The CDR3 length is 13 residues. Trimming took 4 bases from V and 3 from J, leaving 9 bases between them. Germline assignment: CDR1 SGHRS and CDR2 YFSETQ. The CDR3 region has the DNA TGCGCCAGCAGCGTGGACTCGACAGATACGCAGTATTTT. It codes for CASSVDSTDTQYF.

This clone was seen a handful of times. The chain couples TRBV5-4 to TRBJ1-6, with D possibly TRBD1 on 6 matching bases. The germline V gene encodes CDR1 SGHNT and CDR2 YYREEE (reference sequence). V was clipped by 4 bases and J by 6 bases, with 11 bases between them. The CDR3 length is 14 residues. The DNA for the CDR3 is TGTGCCAGCAGCCTAGGGGGTTCTAATTCACCCCTCCACTTT. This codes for CASSLGGSNSPLHF.

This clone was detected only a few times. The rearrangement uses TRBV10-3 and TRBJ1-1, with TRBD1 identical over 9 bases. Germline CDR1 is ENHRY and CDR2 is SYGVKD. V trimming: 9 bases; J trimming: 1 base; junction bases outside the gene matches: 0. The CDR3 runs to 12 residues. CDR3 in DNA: TGTGCCATGGGACAGGGGAACACTGAAGCTTTCTTT. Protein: CAMGQGNTEAFF.

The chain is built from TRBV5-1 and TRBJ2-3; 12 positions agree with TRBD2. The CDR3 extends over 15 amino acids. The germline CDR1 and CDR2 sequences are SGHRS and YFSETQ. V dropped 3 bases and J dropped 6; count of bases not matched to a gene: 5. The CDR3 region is CASSSLAGGLDTQYF. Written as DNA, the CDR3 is TGCGCCAGCAGCTCCCTAGCGGGGGGGCTGGATACGCAGTATTTT.

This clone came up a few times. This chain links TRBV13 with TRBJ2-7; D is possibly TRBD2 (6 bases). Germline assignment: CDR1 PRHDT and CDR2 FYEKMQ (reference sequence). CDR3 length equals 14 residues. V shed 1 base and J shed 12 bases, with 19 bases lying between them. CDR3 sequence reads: CASSLALAGSERYF. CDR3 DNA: TGTGCCAGCAGCTTAGCTCTTGCGGGGTCGGAACGGTACTTC.

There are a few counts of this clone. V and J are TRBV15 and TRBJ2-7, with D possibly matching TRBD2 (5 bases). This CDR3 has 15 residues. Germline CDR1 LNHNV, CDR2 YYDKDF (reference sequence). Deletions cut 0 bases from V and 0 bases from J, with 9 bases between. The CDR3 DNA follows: TGTGCCACCAGCAGAGATCCTGGGAGCTCCTACGAGCAGTACTTC. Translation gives CATSRDPGSSYEQYF.

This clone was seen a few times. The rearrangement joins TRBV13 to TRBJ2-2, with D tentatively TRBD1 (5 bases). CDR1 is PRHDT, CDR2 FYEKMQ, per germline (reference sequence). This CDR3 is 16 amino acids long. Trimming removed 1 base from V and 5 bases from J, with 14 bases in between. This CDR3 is CASSLDTGRSTGELFF. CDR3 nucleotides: TGTGCCAGCAGCTTAGACACAGGTCGATCAACCGGGGAGCTGTTTTTT.

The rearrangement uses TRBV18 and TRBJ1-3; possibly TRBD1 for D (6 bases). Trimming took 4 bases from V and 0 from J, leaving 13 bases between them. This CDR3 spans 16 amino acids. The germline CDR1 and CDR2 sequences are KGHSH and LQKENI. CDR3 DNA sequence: TGTGCCAGCTCACAAGGCCAAGGGGGCTCTGGAAACACCATATATTTT. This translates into CASSQGQGGSGNTIYF.

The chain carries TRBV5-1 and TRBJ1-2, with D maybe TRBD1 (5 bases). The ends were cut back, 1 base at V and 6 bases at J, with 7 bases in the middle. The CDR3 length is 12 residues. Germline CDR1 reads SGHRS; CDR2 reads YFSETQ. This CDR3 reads CASSLQGDGYTF. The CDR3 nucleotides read TGCGCCAGCAGCTTGCAGGGCGATGGCTACACCTTC.

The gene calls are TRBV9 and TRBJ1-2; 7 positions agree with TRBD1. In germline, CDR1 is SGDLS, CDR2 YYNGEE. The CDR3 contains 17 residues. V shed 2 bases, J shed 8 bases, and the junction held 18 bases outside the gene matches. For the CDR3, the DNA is TGTGCCAGCAGCGTTGGTGCGGAGACAGGGATGGTGGGCGGCTACACCTTC. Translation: CASSVGAETGMVGGYTF. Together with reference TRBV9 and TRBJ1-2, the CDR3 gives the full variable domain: DSGVTQTPKHLITATGQRVTLRCSPRSGDLSVYWYQQSLDQGLQFLIQYYNGEERAKGNILERFSAQQFPDLHSELNLSSLELGDSALYFCASSVGAETGMVGGYTFGSGTRLTVV.

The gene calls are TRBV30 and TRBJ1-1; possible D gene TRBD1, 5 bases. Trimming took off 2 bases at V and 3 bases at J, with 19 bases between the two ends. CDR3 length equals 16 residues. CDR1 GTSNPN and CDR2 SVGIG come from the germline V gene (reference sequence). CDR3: CAWSLRGGGGYTEAFF. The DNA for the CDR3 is TGTGCCTGGAGTTTAAGGGGCGGCGGGGGGTACACTGAAGCTTTCTTT.

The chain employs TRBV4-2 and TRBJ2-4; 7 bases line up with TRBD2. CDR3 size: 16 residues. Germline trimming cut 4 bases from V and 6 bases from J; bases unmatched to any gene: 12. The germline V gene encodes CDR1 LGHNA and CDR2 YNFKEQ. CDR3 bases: TGTGCCAGCAGCCCGGGGAGGGGTGGGGCGGGAAACATTCAGTACTTC. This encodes CASSPGRGGAGNIQYF.

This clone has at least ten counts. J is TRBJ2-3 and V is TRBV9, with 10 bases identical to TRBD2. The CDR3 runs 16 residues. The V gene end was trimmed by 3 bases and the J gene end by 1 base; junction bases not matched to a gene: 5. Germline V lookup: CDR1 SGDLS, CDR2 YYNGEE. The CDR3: CASSATGTSGTDTQYF. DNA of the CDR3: TGTGCCAGCAGCGCTACCGGGACTAGCGGCACAGATACGCAGTATTTT. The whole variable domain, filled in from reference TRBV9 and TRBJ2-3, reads DSGVTQTPKHLITATGQRVTLRCSPRSGDLSVYWYQQSLDQGLQFLIQYYNGEERAKGNILERFSAQQFPDLHSELNLSSLELGDSALYFCASSATGTSGTDTQYFGPGTRLTVL.

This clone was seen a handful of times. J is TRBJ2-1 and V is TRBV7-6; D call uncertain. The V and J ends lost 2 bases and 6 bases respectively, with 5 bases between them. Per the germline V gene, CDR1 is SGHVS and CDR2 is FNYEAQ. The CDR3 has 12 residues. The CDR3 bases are TGTGCCAGCAGCTTACAGCGCAATGAGCAGTTCTTC. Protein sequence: CASSLQRNEQFF. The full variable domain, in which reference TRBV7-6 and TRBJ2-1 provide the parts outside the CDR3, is GAGVSQSPRYKVTKRGQDVALRCDPISGHVSLYWYRQALGQGPEFLTYFNYEAQQDKSGLPNDRFSAERPEGSISTLTIQRTEQRDSAMYRCASSLQRNEQFFGPGTRLTVL.

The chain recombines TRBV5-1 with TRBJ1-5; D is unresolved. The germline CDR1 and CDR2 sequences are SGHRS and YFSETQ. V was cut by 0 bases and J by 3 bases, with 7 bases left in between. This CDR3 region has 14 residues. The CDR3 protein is CASSLENINQPQHF. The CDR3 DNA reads TGCGCCAGCAGCTTGGAGAACATCAATCAGCCCCAGCATTTT.

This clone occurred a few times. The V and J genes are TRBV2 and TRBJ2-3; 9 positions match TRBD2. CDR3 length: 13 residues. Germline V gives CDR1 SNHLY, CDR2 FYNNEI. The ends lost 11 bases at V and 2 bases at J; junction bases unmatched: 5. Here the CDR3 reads CACLAGATDTQYF. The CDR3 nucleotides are TGTGCCTGTTTAGCGGGGGCCACAGATACGCAGTATTTT.

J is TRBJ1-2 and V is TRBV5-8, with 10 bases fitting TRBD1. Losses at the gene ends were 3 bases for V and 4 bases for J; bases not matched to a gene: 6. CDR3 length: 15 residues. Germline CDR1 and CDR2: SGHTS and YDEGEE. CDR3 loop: CASSSVRTGGYGYTF. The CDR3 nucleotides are TGTGCCAGCAGCTCCGTTCGGACAGGGGGCTATGGCTACACCTTC.